The T cell receptor (beta chain) under discussion was sequenced for a study of OX40 agonist ivuxolimab in advanced cancers. As for the study in general: Aged about 23 to 90 with a mean of about 63 years, they were approximately 79% male. Past anti-PD-1, anti-PD-L1 or anti-CTLA-4 therapy was accepted, and roughly 37% had received some.

To note about this clone: Its specificity is unknown.

Overall study findings and caveats: CD4+ and CD8+ blood T cells expanded clonally by week 6 at 0.1 to 3.0 mg/kg.

This table comes from immunoSEQ multiplex PCR, and its TCRdb copy is limited to in-frame clones, with some not included. The sample lists tens of thousands of clones; more than 70% were seen once. The TCR sequence derives from an adult with an advanced solid tumor such as melanoma, head and neck, liver or kidney cancer. This sample comprised CD4+ or CD8+ T cells sorted from blood, obtained in a trial of the OX40 agonist ivuxolimab.

The CDR3 nucleotides are TGTGCCAGCAGCCGCCAAGAGACCCAGTACTTC. As protein: CASSRQETQYF. The rearrangement links TRBV14 to TRBJ2-5; D is uncertain. This CDR3 is 11 amino acids long. V was pared by 4 bases and J by 1 base, with 1 base between. From germline, CDR1 is SGHDN and CDR2 FVKESK.